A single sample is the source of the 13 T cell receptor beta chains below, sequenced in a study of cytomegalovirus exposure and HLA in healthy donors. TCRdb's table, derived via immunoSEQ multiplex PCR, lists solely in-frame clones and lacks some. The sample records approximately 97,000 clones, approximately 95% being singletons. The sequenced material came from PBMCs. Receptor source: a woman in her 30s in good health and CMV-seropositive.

CDR3 residues: CASSSGLPTDTQYF. In DNA form, the CDR3 reads TGTGCCAGCAGCTCGGGACTTCCCACAGATACGCAGTATTTT. This chain connects TRBV28 to TRBJ2-3; TRBD2 is a possible D gene (6 bases). The CDR3 length is 14 residues. Germline lookup yields CDR1 MDHEN and CDR2 SYDVKM. Trimming removed 6 bases from V and 2 bases from J, with 12 bases in between.

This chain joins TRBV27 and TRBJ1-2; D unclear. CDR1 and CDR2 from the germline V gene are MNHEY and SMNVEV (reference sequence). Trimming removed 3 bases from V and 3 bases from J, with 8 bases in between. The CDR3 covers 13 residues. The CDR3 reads CASSLAADYGYTF. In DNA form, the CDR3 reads TGTGCCAGCAGTTTGGCAGCGGACTATGGCTACACCTTC.

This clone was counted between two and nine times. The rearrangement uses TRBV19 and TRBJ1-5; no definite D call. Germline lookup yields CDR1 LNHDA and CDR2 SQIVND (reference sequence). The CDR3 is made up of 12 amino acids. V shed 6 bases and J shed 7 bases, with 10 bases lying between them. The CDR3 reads CASRLGPQPQHF. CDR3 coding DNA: TGTGCCAGTAGACTAGGACCCCAGCCCCAGCATTTT.

The CDR3 sequence is CASSQGTGGYNEQFF. The DNA of the CDR3 is TGCGCCAGCAGCCAAGGGACAGGGGGCTACAATGAGCAGTTCTTC. J is TRBJ2-1 and V is TRBV4-3, with 10 bases that match TRBD1. CDR3 length: 15 residues. V lost 1 base to trimming and J lost 3 bases; unmatched junction nucleotides: 0. In germline, CDR1 is LGHNA, CDR2 YSLEER.

CDR3 amino acids: CASSRRTRPIKQYF. The DNA for the CDR3 is TGTGCCAGCAGTCGACGGACTAGACCAATCAAGCAGTACTTC. The chain links TRBV5-6 to TRBJ2-7; 7 bases line up with TRBD2. The CDR3 spans 14 residues. Per germline, CDR1 SGHDT and CDR2 YYEEEE. The J segment lost 8 bases and the V segment lost 5 bases, leaving 13 bases of the junction unmatched.

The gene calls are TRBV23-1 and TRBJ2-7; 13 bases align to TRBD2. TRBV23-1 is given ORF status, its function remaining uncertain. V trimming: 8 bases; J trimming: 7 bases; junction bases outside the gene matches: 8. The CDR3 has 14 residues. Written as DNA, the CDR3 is TGCGCCAGCTTAAGGACTAGCGGGAGCCGTGAGCAGTACTTC. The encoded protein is CASLRTSGSREQYF.

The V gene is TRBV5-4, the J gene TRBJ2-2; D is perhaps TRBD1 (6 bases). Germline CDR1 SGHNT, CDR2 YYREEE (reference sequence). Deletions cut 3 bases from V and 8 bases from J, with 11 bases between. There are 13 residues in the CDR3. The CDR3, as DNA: TGTGCCAGCAGCTCACAGGGATCGGGGGAGCTGTTTTTT. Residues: CASSSQGSGELFF.

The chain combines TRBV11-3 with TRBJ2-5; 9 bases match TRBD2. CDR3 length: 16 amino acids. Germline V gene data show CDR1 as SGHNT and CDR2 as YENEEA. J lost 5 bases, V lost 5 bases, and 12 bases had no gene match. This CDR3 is CASSPRTGLAVETQYF. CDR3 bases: TGTGCCAGCAGCCCCAGGACGGGACTAGCTGTGGAGACCCAGTACTTC.

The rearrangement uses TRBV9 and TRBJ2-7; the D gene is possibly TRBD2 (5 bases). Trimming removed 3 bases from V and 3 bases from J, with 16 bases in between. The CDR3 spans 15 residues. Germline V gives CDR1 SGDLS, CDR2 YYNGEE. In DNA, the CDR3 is TGTGCCAGCAGCGCTACCGGGAACAACTACTACGAGCAGTACTTC. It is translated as CASSATGNNYYEQYF.

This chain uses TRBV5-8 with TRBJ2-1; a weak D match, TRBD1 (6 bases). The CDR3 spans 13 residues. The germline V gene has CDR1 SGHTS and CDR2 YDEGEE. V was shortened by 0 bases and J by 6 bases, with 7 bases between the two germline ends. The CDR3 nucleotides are TGTGCCAGCAGCTTGGACAGGGCCAATGAGCAGTTCTTC. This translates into CASSLDRANEQFF.

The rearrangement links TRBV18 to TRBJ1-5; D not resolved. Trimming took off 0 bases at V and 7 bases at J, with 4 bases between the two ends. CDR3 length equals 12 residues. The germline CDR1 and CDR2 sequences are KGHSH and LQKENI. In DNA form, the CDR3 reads TGTGCCAGCTCACCACCGGCCCAGCCCCAGCATTTT. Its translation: CASSPPAQPQHF.

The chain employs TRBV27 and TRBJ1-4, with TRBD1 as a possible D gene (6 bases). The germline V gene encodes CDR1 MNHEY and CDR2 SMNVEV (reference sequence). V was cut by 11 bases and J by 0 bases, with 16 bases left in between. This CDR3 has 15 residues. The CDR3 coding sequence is TGTGCCCGAGCAGGGGTCGAAGCAACTAATGAAAAACTGTTTTTT. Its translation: CARAGVEATNEKLFF.

The CDR3 DNA follows: TGCGCCAGCAGCCAAGTGTTCGGGGGGGGCGAGCAGTACTTC. The encoded protein is CASSQVFGGGEQYF. The rearrangement uses TRBV4-3 and TRBJ2-7, with 8 positions matching TRBD2. The germline gives CDR1 LGHNA, CDR2 YSLEER. The CDR3 has 14 residues. V trimming: 1 base; J trimming: 6 bases; junction bases outside the gene matches: 5.